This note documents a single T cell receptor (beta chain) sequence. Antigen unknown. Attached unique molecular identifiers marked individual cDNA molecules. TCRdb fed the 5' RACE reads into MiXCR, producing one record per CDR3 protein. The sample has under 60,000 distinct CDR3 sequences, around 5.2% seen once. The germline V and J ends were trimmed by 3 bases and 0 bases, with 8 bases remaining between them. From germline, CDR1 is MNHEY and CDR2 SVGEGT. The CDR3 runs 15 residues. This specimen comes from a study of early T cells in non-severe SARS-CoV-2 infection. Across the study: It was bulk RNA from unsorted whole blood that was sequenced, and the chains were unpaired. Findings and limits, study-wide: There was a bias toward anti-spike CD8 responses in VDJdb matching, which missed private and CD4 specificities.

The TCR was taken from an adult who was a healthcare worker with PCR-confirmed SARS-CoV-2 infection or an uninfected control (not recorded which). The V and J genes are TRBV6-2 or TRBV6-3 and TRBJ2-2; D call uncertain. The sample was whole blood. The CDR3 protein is CASSYGQTNTGELFF. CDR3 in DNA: TGTGCCAGCAGTTATGGGCAAACGAACACCGGGGAGCTGTTTTTT.